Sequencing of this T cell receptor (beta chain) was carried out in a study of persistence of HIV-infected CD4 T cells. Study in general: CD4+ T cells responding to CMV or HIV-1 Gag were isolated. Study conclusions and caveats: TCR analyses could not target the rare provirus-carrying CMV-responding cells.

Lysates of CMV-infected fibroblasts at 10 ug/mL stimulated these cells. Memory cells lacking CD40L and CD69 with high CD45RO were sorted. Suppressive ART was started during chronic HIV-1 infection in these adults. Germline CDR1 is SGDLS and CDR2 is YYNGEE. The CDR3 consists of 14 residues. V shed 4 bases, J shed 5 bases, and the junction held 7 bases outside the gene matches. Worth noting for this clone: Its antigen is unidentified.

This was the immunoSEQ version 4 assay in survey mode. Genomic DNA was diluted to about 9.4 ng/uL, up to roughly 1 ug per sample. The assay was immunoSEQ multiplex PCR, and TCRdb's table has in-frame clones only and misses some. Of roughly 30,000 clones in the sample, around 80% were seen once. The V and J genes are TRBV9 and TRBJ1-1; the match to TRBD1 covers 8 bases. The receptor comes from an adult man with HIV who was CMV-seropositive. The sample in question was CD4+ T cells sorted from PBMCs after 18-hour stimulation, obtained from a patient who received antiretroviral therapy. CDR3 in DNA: TGTGCCAGCAGCCTGACAGGACAGGGAACTGAAGCTTTCTTT. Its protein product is CASSLTGQGTEAFF.